The rows below give T cell receptor beta chains drawn from one sample of a study of cytotoxic CD8 clonotypes in ibrutinib-treated CLL. Clones were read by immunoSEQ multiplex PCR, and TCRdb kept only the in-frame ones, dropping some. This sample has some 200,000 clones; approximately 72% occur once, and the top ten carry about an eighth. The starting material was PBMCs, obtained after 24 months of ibrutinib treatment. Receptors originate from a human donor with chronic lymphocytic leukemia. The CDR3 runs from the conserved cysteine through the conserved F or W. The order of the fields is J gene, D gene, V gene, clone size, CDR3 DNA, CDR3 protein. A D gene is named only where the DNA matches it firmly. Some rows have no size entry. The others give once, few or many, or a class for an expanded clone.

j_gene: TRBJ2-7
d_gene: TRBD1
v_gene: TRBV6-6
abundance: NA
CDR3nt: TGTGCCACCCGGGACAGGGACTACGAGCAGTACTTC
CDR3aa: CATRDRDYEQYF

j_gene: TRBJ2-7
d_gene: TRBD2
v_gene: TRBV4-3
abundance: NA
CDR3nt: TGCGCCAGCAGCCAAGAAATTAGCGCCGGGAGGGCCTTCTCCTACGAGCAGTACTTC
CDR3aa: CASSQEISAGRAFSYEQYF

j_gene: TRBJ2-3
d_gene: NA
v_gene: TRBV10-3
abundance: NA
CDR3nt: TGTGCCATCGGCCTTCAGCCCACAGATACGCAGTATTTT
CDR3aa: CAIGLQPTDTQYF

j_gene: TRBJ2-7
d_gene: NA
v_gene: TRBV30
abundance: NA
CDR3nt: TGTGCCTGGAGTGTAGGGCCCAGAATGAACAACGAGCAGTACTTC
CDR3aa: CAWSVGPRMNNEQYF

j_gene: TRBJ2-1
d_gene: NA
v_gene: TRBV20-1
abundance: few
CDR3nt: TGCAGCGCAGAAGGGGTTGATGAGCAGTTCTTC
CDR3aa: CSAEGVDEQFF

j_gene: TRBJ2-2
d_gene: TRBD1
v_gene: TRBV7-6
abundance: NA
CDR3nt: TGTGCCAGCAGCAAAAGGGGGCTCGGCACCGGGGAGCTGTTTTTT
CDR3aa: CASSKRGLGTGELFF

j_gene: TRBJ2-1
d_gene: TRBD1
v_gene: TRBV5-1
abundance: NA
CDR3nt: TGCGCCACCGAACCCGCTGGAGGACAGGCCACTCACAATGAGCAGTTCTTC
CDR3aa: CATEPAGGQATHNEQFF

j_gene: TRBJ1-2
d_gene: TRBD1
v_gene: TRBV18
abundance: NA
CDR3nt: TGTGCCAGCTCACCACCGGTGCAGGGGGCGAAAGGCGGCTACACCTTC
CDR3aa: CASSPPVQGAKGGYTF

j_gene: TRBJ2-2
d_gene: TRBD2
v_gene: TRBV7-6
abundance: once
CDR3nt: TGTGCCAGCAGCTTATTGATAGCGGGAGAGTTTTCCGGGGAGCTGTTTTTT
CDR3aa: CASSLLIAGEFSGELFF

j_gene: TRBJ2-1
d_gene: NA
v_gene: TRBV7-6
abundance: few
CDR3nt: TGTGCCAGCAGCTTAGCTAGTAGGGCTGAGCAGTTCTTC
CDR3aa: CASSLASRAEQFF

j_gene: TRBJ1-2
d_gene: TRBD1
v_gene: TRBV9
abundance: NA
CDR3nt: TGTGCCAGCAGCGTAGGCAGGGGGCGCGGTGGCTACACCTTC
CDR3aa: CASSVGRGRGGYTF

j_gene: TRBJ1-1
d_gene: TRBD1
v_gene: TRBV29-1
abundance: once
CDR3nt: TGCAGCGTATGGGACAGATACACTGAAGCTTTCTTT
CDR3aa: CSVWDRYTEAFF

j_gene: TRBJ2-7
d_gene: TRBD1
v_gene: TRBV18
abundance: few
CDR3nt: TGTGCCAGCTCACCGACAGGGTTAGACGGCGAGCAGTACTTC
CDR3aa: CASSPTGLDGEQYF

j_gene: TRBJ2-2
d_gene: TRBD1
v_gene: TRBV9
abundance: NA
CDR3nt: TGTGCCAGCAGCGTACGGGGTGTGGGGACAGGGAACACCGGGGAGCTGTTTTTT
CDR3aa: CASSVRGVGTGNTGELFF

j_gene: TRBJ2-5
d_gene: TRBD1
v_gene: TRBV6-5
abundance: NA
CDR3nt: TGTGCCAGCAGTAGACAGGGTCTCCAAGAGACCCAGTACTTC
CDR3aa: CASSRQGLQETQYF

j_gene: TRBJ2-6
d_gene: TRBD1
v_gene: TRBV27
abundance: NA
CDR3nt: TGTGCCAGCAGGCGGACAGGGGCCGGGGCCAACGTCCTGACTTTC
CDR3aa: CASRRTGAGANVLTF

j_gene: TRBJ1-5
d_gene: NA
v_gene: TRBV5-6
abundance: NA
CDR3nt: TGTGCCAGCAGCTTGGGGGGGTACCAGCCCCAGCATTTT
CDR3aa: CASSLGGYQPQHF

j_gene: TRBJ1-3
d_gene: NA
v_gene: TRBV7-9
abundance: NA
CDR3nt: TGTGCCAGCAGCTTAGAGTCGCAGGGGATATCTGGAAACACCATATATTTT
CDR3aa: CASSLESQGISGNTIYF

j_gene: TRBJ2-7
d_gene: NA
v_gene: TRBV12-2
abundance: once
CDR3nt: TGTGCAAGTCGCTTACGTGGGACTAGCGGGAGGGCCGGTCTTCCCGAGCAGTACTTC
CDR3aa: CASRLRGTSGRAGLPEQYF

j_gene: TRBJ1-2
d_gene: TRBD1
v_gene: TRBV27
abundance: NA
CDR3nt: TGTGCCAGCAGATCTTATTTGACAGGGGGCTATGGCTACACCTTC
CDR3aa: CASRSYLTGGYGYTF

j_gene: TRBJ1-3
d_gene: NA
v_gene: TRBV5-6
abundance: once
CDR3nt: TGTGCCAGCAGCTATGGCGTTGGGGACACCATATATTTT
CDR3aa: CASSYGVGDTIYF

j_gene: TRBJ2-7
d_gene: TRBD2
v_gene: TRBV14
abundance: NA
CDR3nt: TGTGCCAGCAGCCGGAGTCGGACTAGCGGGAAGGGCTACGAGCAGTACTTC
CDR3aa: CASSRSRTSGKGYEQYF

j_gene: TRBJ2-7
d_gene: NA
v_gene: TRBV7-2
abundance: NA
CDR3nt: TGTGCCAGCAGCTTAATTAACTACTACGAGCAGTACTTC
CDR3aa: CASSLINYYEQYF

j_gene: TRBJ1-2
d_gene: NA
v_gene: TRBV25-1
abundance: NA
CDR3nt: TGTGCCAGCCAGGGTTATGGCTACACCTTC
CDR3aa: CASQGYGYTF

j_gene: TRBJ2-7
d_gene: TRBD2
v_gene: TRBV9
abundance: few
CDR3nt: TGTGCCAGCAGCACCGGGACTAGCGGGAGCTACGAGCAGTACTTC
CDR3aa: CASSTGTSGSYEQYF

j_gene: TRBJ2-2
d_gene: NA
v_gene: TRBV27
abundance: NA
CDR3nt: TGTGCCAGCAGTCGAGACCCGCTGGGGATAACCGGGGAGCTGTTTTTT
CDR3aa: CASSRDPLGITGELFF

j_gene: TRBJ2-7
d_gene: TRBD2
v_gene: TRBV6-5
abundance: NA
CDR3nt: TGTGCCAGCAGTTACCGGGAGGGTCCATACTACGAGCAGTACTTC
CDR3aa: CASSYREGPYYEQYF

j_gene: TRBJ2-7
d_gene: NA
v_gene: TRBV4-3
abundance: NA
CDR3nt: TGCGCCAGCAGCCAAGCCCCAGAGGGAAGCTACGAGCAGTACTTC
CDR3aa: CASSQAPEGSYEQYF

j_gene: TRBJ2-1
d_gene: NA
v_gene: TRBV5-5
abundance: few
CDR3nt: TGTGCCAGCAGCACCGGACAGCCCTACAATGAGCAGTTCTTC
CDR3aa: CASSTGQPYNEQFF

j_gene: TRBJ2-5
d_gene: TRBD1
v_gene: TRBV25-1
abundance: NA
CDR3nt: TGTGCCAGCAGCCGGAAGGCAGGGGGTGGTGAGACCCAGTACTTC
CDR3aa: CASSRKAGGGETQYF

j_gene: TRBJ2-1
d_gene: TRBD2
v_gene: TRBV14
abundance: once
CDR3nt: TGTGCCAGCAGCCAAGAAGGCGGGAGAACGTACAATAAGCAGTTCTTC
CDR3aa: CASSQEGGRTYNKQFF

j_gene: TRBJ1-2
d_gene: NA
v_gene: TRBV5-1
abundance: NA
CDR3nt: TGCGCCAGCAGCCTACAGGGAGGCGAAAGGGCGAGCGGCTACACCTTC
CDR3aa: CASSLQGGERASGYTF

j_gene: TRBJ2-2
d_gene: NA
v_gene: TRBV30
abundance: NA
CDR3nt: TGTGCCTGGACAACTGGACCCATCCTGGGGTCCGGGGAGCTGTTTTTT
CDR3aa: CAWTTGPILGSGELFF

j_gene: TRBJ1-2
d_gene: TRBD1
v_gene: TRBV5-4
abundance: NA
CDR3nt: TGTGCCAGCAGTTCCGGCGGGACAGGGCAAATCTATGGCTACACCTTC
CDR3aa: CASSSGGTGQIYGYTF

j_gene: TRBJ1-1
d_gene: TRBD1
v_gene: TRBV7-2
abundance: NA
CDR3nt: TGTGCCAGCACCTGGGGGACAGGGGGCACTGAAGCTTTCTTT
CDR3aa: CASTWGTGGTEAFF